A selection of T cell receptor beta chains follows, all from one sample in a study of T cells in Graves' hyperthyroidism and ophthalmopathy. In TCRdb, the multiplex PCR reads were re-called with MiXCR into one record per CDR3 protein. The sample holds 300,000 to 450,000 distinct CDR3 sequences; 13% are singletons and the top ten take less than 25%. Sequenced input: blood. The source is a young man with Graves' hyperthyroidism that later progressed to Graves' ophthalmopathy. Each CDR3 is given with its conserved first and last residue. D genes are given only for firm matches. Not every row has a clone size; where given, it reads once, few, many or a size class.

TRBJ2-7	.	.	TRBV10-3	TGTGCCATCAGCGTAAGCGGGCTGGGCGTTAACGAGCAGTACTTC	CAISVSGLGVNEQYF
TRBJ2-5	TRBD1	many	TRBV12-3/TRBV12-4	TGTGCCAGCAGTCGACTTACAGGGGGCGAGACCCAGTACTTC	CASSRLTGGETQYF
TRBJ2-5	.	few	TRBV7-8	TGTGCCAGCAGCTTAACGACGGGGCCTCCTGGGGAGACCCAGTACTTC	CASSLTTGPPGETQYF
TRBJ1-5	.	many	TRBV6-1	TGTGCCAGCGGGACTCCTAGCAATCAGCCCCAGCATTTT	CASGTPSNQPQHF
TRBJ2-1	TRBD2	many	TRBV6-1	TGTGCCAGCAGTGGACTAGCGGGGGGGCGAAATGAGCAGTTCTTC	CASSGLAGGRNEQFF
TRBJ2-3	TRBD2	few	TRBV5-1	TGCGCCAGCAGCTCGGGACTAGCGGGGGCCTGGAGCACAGATACGCAGTATTTT	CASSSGLAGAWSTDTQYF
TRBJ1-2	.	few	TRBV30	TGTGCCTGGAGTGTACACAGACTCTATGGCTACACCTTC	CAWSVHRLYGYTF
TRBJ2-3	.	.	TRBV4-1	TGCGCCAGCAGCCATGGGGTCGAATCGCTGCGGCGCACAGATACGCAGTATTTT	CASSHGVESLRRTDTQYF
TRBJ1-1	.	.	TRBV5-4	TGTGCCAGCACCCGGGGGGGCTACACTGAAGCTTTCTTT	CASTRGGYTEAFF
TRBJ2-7	.	few	TRBV5-8	TGTGCCAGCAGCTTGGACGAGAGATACGAGCAGTACTTC	CASSLDERYEQYF
TRBJ1-1	.	many	TRBV30	TGTGCCACCCGGGAGAACACTGAAGCTTTCTTT	CATRENTEAFF
TRBJ2-2	.	.	TRBV4-1	TGCGCCAGCAGCCAAGATCCGGGGGCGCTCACCGGGGAGCTGTTTTTT	CASSQDPGALTGELFF
TRBJ2-3	TRBD2	.	TRBV6-2/TRBV6-3	TGTGCCAGCAGTACCGGGACTAGCTTGTGGGATACGCAGTATTTT	CASSTGTSLWDTQYF
TRBJ2-7	.	many	TRBV6-1	TGTGCCAGCAGTGAAGCCGAGATCGACGAGCAGTACTTC	CASSEAEIDEQYF
TRBJ1-1	.	many	TRBV5-1	TGCGCCAGCAGCTTGGGCAGTGACTACACTGAAGCTTTCTTT	CASSLGSDYTEAFF
TRBJ1-5	.	many	TRBV20-1	TGCAGTGCAAAGGTGGGGGATAGCAATCAGCCCCAGCATTTT	CSAKVGDSNQPQHF
TRBJ2-4	.	many	TRBV30	TGTGCCTGGAGTCTAAGTGCAGGGAAAAACATTCAGTACTTC	CAWSLSAGKNIQYF
TRBJ1-1	.	.	TRBV4-1	TGCGCCAGCAGCCAAGATTTCATCGGCACTGAAGCTTTCTTT	CASSQDFIGTEAFF
TRBJ2-1	.	many	TRBV7-3	TGTGCCAGCAGCTCGGAACTAGCCCCCCAAGAGCAGTTCTTC	CASSSELAPQEQFF
TRBJ2-4	.	.	TRBV12-3/TRBV12-4	TGTGCCAGCAGCTCGTTAGGAAACATTCAGTACTTC	CASSSLGNIQYF
TRBJ1-4	.	few	TRBV7-9	TGTGCCAGCAGCTTTGAGGTTGAAAAACTGTTTTTT	CASSFEVEKLFF
TRBJ2-3	.	many	TRBV27	TGTGCCAGCAGTTCTAGAATCCGGGGGAATACGCAGTATTTT	CASSSRIRGNTQYF
TRBJ1-2	.	.	TRBV28	TGTGCCAGCCGCCTCGGGGGAGGGGGCTACACCTTC	CASRLGGGGYTF
TRBJ1-1	.	many	TRBV13	TGTGCCAGCAGTTCCTTCCAGGTGAACACTGAAGCTTTCTTT	CASSSFQVNTEAFF
TRBJ2-4	.	few	TRBV14	TGTGCCAGCACCGTGTTCGGACAGTCCAAAAACATTCAGTACTTC	CASTVFGQSKNIQYF
TRBJ1-2	.	.	TRBV27	TGTGCCAGCAGGGCTTCGGGACACAACTATGGCTACACCTTC	CASRASGHNYGYTF